The clone carrying this T cell receptor (beta chain) was counted at least ten times. The CDR3 length is 13 residues. V shed 4 bases and J shed 10 bases, with 16 bases lying between them. Germline CDR1 SNHLY, CDR2 FYNNEI. This sample was included in a study of early T cells in non-severe SARS-CoV-2 infection. MiXCR was run by TCRdb on the 5' RACE reads, yielding one entry per CDR3 protein. The repertoire holds about 26,000 distinct CDR3 sequences, roughly 4% seen once, with roughly 4.2% in the top ten. The TCR was taken from an adult who was a healthcare worker with PCR-confirmed SARS-CoV-2 infection or an uninfected control (not recorded which). V is TRBV2 and J is TRBJ1-2; D gene ambiguous. Input material: whole blood. The CDR3 sequence is CASSVRGPNPYTF. CDR3 nucleotides: TGTGCCAGCAGTGTTAGAGGACCTAATCCCTACACCTTC.